These 10 T cell receptor beta chains were sequenced from one sample in a study of blood T cell repertoires in COVID-19. Assay: immunoSEQ multiplex PCR; the TCRdb copy retains only in-frame clones and omits some. The table lists just over 200,000 clones, around three quarters of them singletons. Sequenced input: peripheral blood. These receptors were taken from a woman aged 65 to 85 with acute or convalescent COVID-19.

The chain employs TRBV14 and TRBJ2-3, with TRBD1 matching 9 bases. Germline CDR1 is SGHDN and CDR2 is FVKESK. J lost 11 bases, V lost 3 bases, and 3 bases had no gene match. The CDR3 has 12 amino acids. The CDR3 reads CASSQGTGWQYF. The CDR3 nucleotides read TGTGCCAGCAGCCAGGGGACAGGGTGGCAGTATTTT.

The chain has TRBV5-1 and TRBJ1-4; 10 bases are a match to TRBD1. Germline V lookup: CDR1 SGHRS, CDR2 YFSETQ. V lost 4 bases to trimming and J lost 5 bases; unmatched junction nucleotides: 5. The length of the CDR3 is 15 residues. This CDR3 is CASSLRQGANEKLFF. The CDR3 nucleotides read TGCGCCAGCAGCCTCCGACAGGGGGCAAATGAAAAACTGTTTTTT. The entire variable domain, with the rest obtained from reference TRBV5-1 and TRBJ1-4, is as follows: KAGVTQTPRYLIKTRGQQVTLSCSPISGHRSVSWYQQTPGQGLQFLFEYFSETQRNKGNFPGRFSGRQFSNSRSEMNVSTLELGDSALYLCASSLRQGANEKLFFGSGTQLSVL.

The CDR3 sequence is CAISGTGADQPQHF. Here the CDR3 DNA reads TGTGCCATCAGCGGGACAGGGGCCGATCAGCCCCAGCATTTT. V usage is TRBV10-3 and J usage is TRBJ1-5; 10 bases are a match to TRBD1. CDR1 and CDR2 from the germline V gene are ENHRY and SYGVKD. The CDR3 has 14 amino acids. The J segment lost 5 bases and the V segment lost 6 bases, leaving 4 bases of the junction unmatched.

The chain uses TRBV7-9 and TRBJ2-7; 10 nucleotides align to TRBD2. The CDR3 totals 18 residues. V was pared by 0 bases and J by 1 base, with 9 bases of the junction left unmatched. Germline CDR1 is SEHNR and CDR2 is FQNEAQ (reference sequence). The CDR3 sequence is CASSLALYGTSASYEQYF. For the CDR3, the DNA is TGTGCCAGCAGCTTAGCTTTGTATGGGACTAGCGCGTCCTACGAGCAGTACTTC.

V and J are TRBV18 and TRBJ2-7; D is undetermined. Trimming removed 3 bases from V and 4 bases from J, with 4 bases in between. The germline V gene has CDR1 KGHSH and CDR2 LQKENI. There are 11 residues in the CDR3. The CDR3 coding sequence is TGTGCCAGCTCACCCAATTACGAGCAGTACTTC. The encoded protein is CASSPNYEQYF.

The chain recombines TRBV29-1 with TRBJ1-1; TRBD1 aligns across 9 bases. V shed 4 bases, J shed 3 bases, and the junction held 0 bases outside the gene matches. Germline V gene lookup returns CDR1 SQVTM and CDR2 ANQGSEA. The CDR3 has 12 residues. CDR3 region: CSVGDRDTEAFF. The CDR3 DNA sequence: TGCAGCGTTGGGGACAGGGACACTGAAGCTTTCTTT.

The J gene is TRBJ2-2, the V gene TRBV19, with D tentatively TRBD1 (6 bases). There are 14 residues in the CDR3. Between the trimmed V and J ends, which lost 9 bases and 6 bases, there was a span of 17 bases. Germline assignment: CDR1 LNHDA and CDR2 SQIVND (reference sequence). The CDR3 region has the DNA TGTGCCAGCCAGGTGACAGGAAGGCCCGGGGAGCTGTTTTTT. Residues: CASQVTGRPGELFF.

A note on this clone: At the DNA level, this CDR3 is encoded by other sequences in the same sample as well. The chain links TRBV19 to TRBJ1-3; no clear D. CDR1 LNHDA and CDR2 SQIVND come from the germline V gene (reference sequence). The CDR3 is made up of 12 amino acids. V was shortened by 3 bases and J by 4 bases, with 4 bases between the two germline ends. The CDR3 sequence: CASSILGNTIYF. CDR3 nucleotide sequence: TGTGCCAGTAGTATTCTCGGAAACACCATATATTTT.

There are a few counts of this clone. In DNA form, the CDR3 reads TGTGCCAGCAGCGTTCTAGGGGATCAGCCCCAGCATTTT. Encoded protein: CASSVLGDQPQHF. J is TRBJ1-5 and V is TRBV9; a weak D match, TRBD1 (5 bases). V lost 2 bases and J 5 bases, leaving 8 bases between the germline ends. The CDR3 is 13 amino acids. Germline V gene sequence: CDR1 SGDLS, CDR2 YYNGEE.

This clone was detected only once. This chain joins TRBV18 and TRBJ2-1; 10 bases match TRBD2. V lost 5 bases to trimming and J lost 4 bases; unmatched junction nucleotides: 5. Germline CDR1 KGHSH, CDR2 LQKENI. CDR3 size: 15 residues. The CDR3 DNA is TGTGCCAGCTCAGCCCTAGCGGGAGTTTACAATGAGCAGTTCTTC. It encodes CASSALAGVYNEQFF.